The 16 T cell receptor beta chains listed next were all sequenced from one sample in a study of identical twins. MiXCR, run by TCRdb on the 5' RACE reads, gives a single entry per CDR3 protein. The table lists fewer than 650,000 distinct CDR3 sequences, 7.1% of them singletons. The data also belong to a second study, concerning yellow fever vaccine responses in identical twins.

Sequenced sample: PBMCs. The receptors here all came from a woman between 18 and 29 years old in good health.

This chain uses TRBV7-8 with TRBJ1-1; no reliable D call. V was shortened by 5 bases and J by 0 bases, with 13 bases between the two germline ends. The length of the CDR3 is 15 residues. Germline V gene data show CDR1 as SGHVS and CDR2 as FQNEAQ. The CDR3 loop is CASSPSSAMNTEAFF. DNA for the CDR3: TGTGCCAGCAGCCCAAGTTCCGCTATGAACACTGAAGCTTTCTTT.

V usage is TRBV5-1 and J usage is TRBJ2-1; 11 bases are shared with TRBD2. Germline CDR1 SGHRS, CDR2 YFSETQ. The ends lost 6 bases at V and 1 base at J; junction bases unmatched: 6. The length of the CDR3 is 16 residues. The CDR3 region is CASTPVAGGSYNEQFF. The CDR3 nucleotides read TGCGCCAGCACCCCGGTAGCGGGAGGGTCCTACAATGAGCAGTTCTTC.

This clonotype was picked up a small number of times. The rearrangement uses TRBV5-1 and TRBJ2-3; 8 bases fit TRBD2. V was clipped by 0 bases and J by 2 bases; unmatched bases: 8. Germline lookup yields CDR1 SGHRS and CDR2 YFSETQ. The CDR3 runs to 17 residues. The CDR3 sequence is CASSLGVAGWLTDTQYF. The DNA of the CDR3 is TGCGCCAGCAGCTTGGGAGTAGCGGGGTGGCTCACAGATACGCAGTATTTT.

The sample holds one count of this clonotype. This sequence may be a read error, since a much larger clone differs from it by one base. V is TRBV24-1 and J is TRBJ2-1; 8 bases are shared with TRBD2. The CDR3 runs to 15 residues. In germline, CDR1 is KGHDR, CDR2 SFDVKD. The J segment lost 8 bases and the V segment lost 3 bases, leaving 8 bases of the junction unmatched. The CDR3 DNA sequence: TGTGCCACCAGTGATCGGACTAGCAGGATGGATGAGCAGTTCTTC. This encodes CATSDRTSRMDEQFF.

This chain links TRBV20-1 with TRBJ2-3; TRBD2 matches at 15 bases. V dropped 5 bases and J dropped 6; count of bases not matched to a gene: 6. Germline CDR1 is DFQATT and CDR2 is SNEGSKA (reference sequence). This CDR3 is built from 15 residues. As DNA, the CDR3 is TGCAGTGCTTCCGGGACTAGCGGGGGGTGGGATACGCAGTATTTT. It codes for CSASGTSGGWDTQYF.

This clonotype was found many times. The rearrangement joins TRBV12-3 or TRBV12-4 to TRBJ2-1, with a tentative D call TRBD1 (6 bases). Trimming pared 5 bases from V and 5 bases from J, leaving 19 bases between. The CDR3 has 16 residues. CDR3: CASSRRRTAEDNEQFF. DNA of the CDR3: TGTGCCAGCAGTCGCCGCAGGACAGCTGAAGACAATGAGCAGTTCTTC.

Ten or more counts support this clonotype. The chain is built from TRBV15 and TRBJ2-1; 8 bases match TRBD1. The CDR3 extends over 15 amino acids. The V and J ends lost 3 bases and 7 bases, in that order; junction bases with no gene match: 8. Germline assignment: CDR1 LNHNV and CDR2 YYDKDF (reference sequence). The CDR3 loop is CATSSDRGIRNEQFF. The CDR3 DNA follows: TGTGCCACCAGCAGCGACAGGGGTATTAGGAATGAGCAGTTCTTC.

This clonotype has at least ten counts. This chain joins TRBV24-1 and TRBJ2-1, with 8 positions matching TRBD2. CDR1 and CDR2 (germline): KGHDR, SFDVKD. V was pared by 4 bases and J by 6 bases, with 7 bases of the junction left unmatched. The CDR3 sequence is 15 residues long. CDR3 amino acids: CATSEPRGGSNEQFF. CDR3 coding DNA: TGTGCCACCAGTGAACCCCGGGGGGGTAGCAATGAGCAGTTCTTC.

This clonotype appeared a few times. The chain has TRBV29-1 and TRBJ2-7; 9 nucleotides agree with TRBD1. J was trimmed by 6 bases and V by 4 bases; bases with no gene match: 4. CDR1 is SQVTM, CDR2 ANQGSEA, per germline. The length of the CDR3 is 12 residues. The CDR3 spells CSVVETGGEQYV. In DNA form, the CDR3 reads TGCAGCGTTGTCGAGACAGGGGGCGAGCAGTACGTC.

The chain links TRBV28 to TRBJ2-7, with D maybe TRBD1 (7 bases). This CDR3 region has 14 residues. CDR1 is MDHEN, CDR2 SYDVKM, per germline. Trimming cost V 8 bases and J 7 bases, with 21 bases left between them. The CDR3 sequence is CASHGTARAGEQYF. DNA for the CDR3: TGTGCCAGCCATGGGACAGCTCGGGCGGGGGAGCAGTACTTC.

This chain links TRBV5-1 with TRBJ2-1, with no clear D. Trimming pared 5 bases from V and 8 bases from J, leaving 8 bases between. This CDR3 comprises 11 residues. The germline V gene has CDR1 SGHRS and CDR2 YFSETQ. The CDR3 region has the DNA TGCGCCAGCAGTTCCTCCTATGAGCAGTTCTTC. It is translated as CASSSSYEQFF. Full variable domain (remainder filled in from reference TRBV5-1 and TRBJ2-1): KAGVTQTPRYLIKTRGQQVTLSCSPISGHRSVSWYQQTPGQGLQFLFEYFSETQRNKGNFPGRFSGRQFSNSRSEMNVSTLELGDSALYLCASSSSYEQFFGPGTRLTVL.

This clonotype appeared many times. The chain couples TRBV11-1 to TRBJ2-1; TRBD1 matches 10 bases. Trimming at V came to 0 bases and at J to 4 bases, leaving 9 bases not matched to a gene. The CDR3 is made up of 18 amino acids. Germline CDR1 and CDR2: SGHAT and FQDESV (reference sequence). The CDR3 sequence: CASSLAILDRGYYNEQFF. The CDR3 region has the DNA TGTGCCAGCAGCTTAGCGATACTGGACAGGGGGTATTACAATGAGCAGTTCTTC. The full variable domain, its missing parts supplied by reference TRBV11-1 and TRBJ2-1, is EAEVAQSPRYKITEKSQAVAFWCDPISGHATLYWYRQILGQGPELLVQFQDESVVDDSQLPKDRFSAERLKGVDSTLKIQPAELGDSAMYLCASSLAILDRGYYNEQFFGPGTRLTVL.

This clonotype turned up a few times. This chain links TRBV12-3 or TRBV12-4 with TRBJ2-7, with TRBD1 matching over 10 bases. J was trimmed by 2 bases and V by 5 bases; bases with no gene match: 9. There are 16 residues in the CDR3. The CDR3 DNA sequence: TGTGCCAGCAGTGGCCGGGACAGGGGAGAGACCTACGAGCAGTACTTC. It codes for CASSGRDRGETYEQYF.

This clonotype was seen ten or more times. The J gene is TRBJ2-1, the V gene TRBV7-9, with 10 bases identical to TRBD2. From germline, CDR1 is SEHNR and CDR2 FQNEAQ (reference sequence). The V gene end was trimmed by 5 bases and the J gene end by 11 bases; junction bases not matched to a gene: 12. This CDR3 has 15 amino acids. CDR3 sequence reads: CASSPPGLAGVKQFF. The CDR3 region has the DNA TGTGCCAGCAGCCCCCCGGGGCTAGCGGGAGTTAAGCAGTTCTTC.

This clonotype was counted many times. The chain uses TRBV7-8 and TRBJ2-1; 8 bases agree with TRBD1. The CDR3 has 16 amino acids. The ends lost 4 bases at V and 3 bases at J; junction bases unmatched: 8. The germline V gene has CDR1 SGHVS and CDR2 FQNEAQ. As DNA, the CDR3 is TGTGCCAGCAGCTCGGTTGGGACAGGAAACTACAATGAGCAGTTCTTC. Protein: CASSSVGTGNYNEQFF.

This clonotype was seen repeatedly, ten times or more. This chain connects TRBV12-3 or TRBV12-4 to TRBJ2-2; 7 nucleotides agree with TRBD2. Trimming took 7 bases from V and 3 from J; bases not matched to a gene: 11. The CDR3 loop spans 16 amino acids. CDR3 nucleotides: TGTGCCAGCATCCCTTGGGAGGGTTCGGACACCGGGGAGCTGTTTTTT. This codes for CASIPWEGSDTGELFF.